Below are 16 T cell receptor beta chains sequenced from a single sample in a study of blood T cell repertoires in COVID-19. The data were produced by immunoSEQ multiplex PCR, yet TCRdb's version contains in-frame clones alone and is incomplete. This sample has about 140,000 clones, with around nine tenths found just once. Sequencing used peripheral blood. These TCRs come from a woman in her fifties or sixties with active or convalescent COVID-19.

This chain connects TRBV18 to TRBJ1-1; the match to TRBD1 covers 8 bases. CDR1 is KGHSH, CDR2 LQKENI, per germline. The V segment lost 2 bases and the J segment 5 bases; nucleotides outside the gene matches: 4. CDR3 size: 14 residues. The chain's CDR3 is CASSPSRGLTEAFF. DNA of the CDR3: TGTGCCAGCTCACCAAGCAGGGGGCTTACTGAAGCTTTCTTT.

This clone was detected a few times. The chain uses TRBV4-3 and TRBJ1-1; perhaps TRBD1 as D (5 bases). Germline-derived CDR1 and CDR2 are LGHNA and YSLEER. The length of the CDR3 is 14 residues. Trimming shortened V by 1 base and J by 11 bases, and 17 bases separated the two germline ends. The CDR3 DNA sequence: TGCGCCAGCAGCCAAGTCGGGGGTTCAGGCTCGGCTTTCTTT. This gives the protein CASSQVGGSGSAFF.

The V and J genes are TRBV18 and TRBJ1-1, with D possibly TRBD1 on 6 matching bases. V lost 0 bases and J lost 0, with 11 bases in between. CDR1 and CDR2 from the germline V gene are KGHSH and LQKENI. The CDR3 totals 16 residues. The CDR3 DNA reads TGTGCCAGCTCACCACCTGGACAGTTAATGAACACTGAAGCTTTCTTT. Translating gives CASSPPGQLMNTEAFF.

This sequence joins TRBV30 and TRBJ2-5; tentative D call: TRBD2 (7 bases). This CDR3 contains 12 residues. Germline loops: CDR1 GTSNPN, CDR2 SVGIG (reference sequence). The CDR3 bases are TGTGCGGGGGGGCTGACCCAAGAGACCCAGTACTTC. This translates into CAGGLTQETQYF. Using reference TRBV30 and TRBJ2-5 for the parts outside the CDR3, the full variable domain is SQTIHQWPATLVQPVGSPLSLECTVEGTSNPNLYWYRQAAGRGLQLLFYSVGIGQISSEVPQNLSASRPQDRQFILSSKKLLLSDSGFYLCAGGLTQETQYFGPGTRLLVL.

J is TRBJ1-4 and V is TRBV6-5, with D perhaps matching TRBD1 (6 bases). CDR1 is MNHEY, CDR2 SVGAGI, per germline. Trimming cost V 6 bases and J 4 bases, with 15 bases left between them. The CDR3 runs 15 residues. In DNA form, the CDR3 reads TGTGCCAGCAGCTCACAAGGGGGAAATAATGAAAAACTGTTTTTT. Protein product: CASSSQGGNNEKLFF.

The chain employs TRBV6-4 and TRBJ1-6; TRBD1 might be the D (6 bases). Germline CDR1 and CDR2: MRHNA and SNTAGT. This CDR3 comprises 13 residues. V dropped 6 bases and J dropped 4 bases, with 7 bases sitting between them. The CDR3: CASRGQYNSPLHF. As DNA, the CDR3 is TGTGCCAGCAGGGGACAATATAATTCACCCCTCCACTTT.

The chain links TRBV5-5 to TRBJ2-5; D gene uncertain. Germline values: CDR1 SGHKS, CDR2 YYEKEE (reference sequence). Trimming took 0 bases from V and 4 from J, leaving 10 bases between them. The CDR3 length is 14 residues. The CDR3 DNA reads as TGTGCCAGCAGCTTGGAGCAGGTCCGAGAGACCCAGTACTTC. This codes for CASSLEQVRETQYF.

This sequence joins TRBV24-1 and TRBJ2-1; D perhaps matches TRBD1 (6 bases). The V and J ends lost 5 bases and 4 bases respectively, with 11 bases between them. CDR1 is KGHDR and CDR2 is SFDVKD in the germline V gene. The CDR3 is made up of 14 amino acids. In DNA, the CDR3 is TGTGCCACCAGTGTTGGGACAAGATACAATGAGCAGTTCTTC. This translates into CATSVGTRYNEQFF.

This clone was picked up a small number of times. This chain links TRBV7-9 with TRBJ1-5, with D possibly being TRBD1 (5 bases). The germline V gene has CDR1 SEHNR and CDR2 FQNEAQ (reference sequence). The CDR3 spans 14 residues. The V end lost 4 bases, the J end lost 5 bases, and 12 bases lay between the germline ends. The CDR3: CASSSRTSHQPQHF. The DNA for the CDR3 is TGTGCCAGCAGCTCCCGGACATCACATCAGCCCCAGCATTTT. The full variable domain, rest sourced from reference TRBV7-9 and TRBJ1-5, is DTGVSQNPRHKITKRGQNVTFRCDPISEHNRLYWYRQTLGQGPEFLTYFQNEAQLEKSRLLSDRFSAERPKGSFSTLEIQRTEQGDSAMYLCASSSRTSHQPQHFGDGTRLSIL.

This chain links TRBV19 with TRBJ1-2, with 9 bases identical to TRBD1. Germline lookup yields CDR1 LNHDA and CDR2 SQIVND (reference sequence). The V and J ends lost 5 bases and 5 bases, in that order; junction bases with no gene match: 6. This CDR3 has 14 residues. The chain's CDR3 is CASSPEQGAYGYTF. The CDR3 nucleotides read TGTGCCAGTAGTCCTGAACAGGGGGCGTATGGCTACACCTTC.

The chain recombines TRBV28 with TRBJ1-6; the match to TRBD1 covers 12 bases. Germline loops: CDR1 MDHEN, CDR2 SYDVKM. Germline trimming cut 6 bases from V and 6 bases from J; bases unmatched to any gene: 9. This CDR3 spans 17 amino acids. Here the CDR3 reads CASSPLGTGGFNSPLHF. The CDR3 DNA reads as TGTGCCAGCAGCCCTCTAGGGACAGGGGGCTTTAATTCACCCCTCCACTTT.

This sequence joins TRBV28 and TRBJ2-5; D may be TRBD2 (6 bases). The V and J ends lost 1 base and 1 base respectively, with 19 bases between them. The CDR3 length is 18 residues. The germline CDR1 and CDR2 sequences are MDHEN and SYDVKM. This chain's CDR3 is CASSLSLGRYETQETQYF. DNA of the CDR3: TGTGCCAGCAGTTTATCCCTCGGGAGATACGAAACCCAAGAGACCCAGTACTTC.

This clone was counted once. J is TRBJ1-2 and V is TRBV3-1 (or the pseudogene TRBV3-2); a weak D match, TRBD1 (6 bases). This CDR3 contains 14 residues. Germline V CDR1 and CDR2: LGHDT, YNNKEL (reference sequence). V gave up 4 bases and J gave up 1 base, with 10 bases separating them. Written as DNA, the CDR3 is TGTGCCAGCAGCCCGCGGACAGTTAACTATGGCTACACCTTC. This encodes CASSPRTVNYGYTF.

On this clone itself: One end of the junction is discordant with germline, which a read error may explain. The rearrangement joins TRBV19 to TRBJ2-7; 11 nucleotides match TRBD2. Germline V lookup: CDR1 LNHDA, CDR2 SQIVND (reference sequence). CDR3 length: 14 amino acids. CDR3 nucleotide sequence: TGTGCCAGTAGTCCCTCTCCTAGCGGGAGGCCGATAAACTTC. Translation gives CASSPSPSGRPINF.

The DNA of the CDR3 is TGTGCCATCAGTGAGTCACCAGGCTACGAGCAGTACTTC. Protein product: CAISESPGYEQYF. The chain uses TRBV10-3 and TRBJ2-7, with D uncertain. The V gene's germline CDR1 is ENHRY and CDR2 SYGVKD. Trimming left V 0 bases short and J 3 bases short, with 6 bases between. The CDR3 sequence is 13 residues long.

This clone was recorded many times. This chain links TRBV6-5 with TRBJ1-5; 10 nucleotides match TRBD1. This CDR3 is built from 15 residues. V trimming: 4 bases; J trimming: 1 base; junction bases outside the gene matches: 1. Germline V gene sequence: CDR1 MNHEY, CDR2 SVGAGI. CDR3 amino acids: CASSLGQGSNQPQHF. CDR3 DNA: TGTGCCAGCAGTTTGGGACAGGGGAGCAATCAGCCCCAGCATTTT.